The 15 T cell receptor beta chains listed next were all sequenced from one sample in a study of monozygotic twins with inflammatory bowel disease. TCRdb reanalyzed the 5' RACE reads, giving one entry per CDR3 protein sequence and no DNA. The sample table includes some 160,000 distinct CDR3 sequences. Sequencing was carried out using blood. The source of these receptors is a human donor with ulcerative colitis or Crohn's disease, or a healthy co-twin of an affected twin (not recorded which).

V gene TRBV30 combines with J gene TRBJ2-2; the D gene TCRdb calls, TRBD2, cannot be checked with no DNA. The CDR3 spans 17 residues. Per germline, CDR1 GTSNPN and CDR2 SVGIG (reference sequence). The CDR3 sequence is CAWSDPNTGLGLGELFF.

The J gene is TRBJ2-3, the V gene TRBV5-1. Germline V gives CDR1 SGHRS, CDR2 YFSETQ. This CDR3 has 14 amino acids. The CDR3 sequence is CASSLMIYTDTQYF.

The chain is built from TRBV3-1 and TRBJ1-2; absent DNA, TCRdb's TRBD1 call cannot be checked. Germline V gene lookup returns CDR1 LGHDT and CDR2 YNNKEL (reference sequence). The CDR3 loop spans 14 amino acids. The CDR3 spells CASSQGGAGYGYTF.

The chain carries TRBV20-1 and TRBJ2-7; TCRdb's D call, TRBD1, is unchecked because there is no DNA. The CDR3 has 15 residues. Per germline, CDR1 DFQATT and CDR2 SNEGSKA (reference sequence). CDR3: CSARGHRQGFHEQYF.

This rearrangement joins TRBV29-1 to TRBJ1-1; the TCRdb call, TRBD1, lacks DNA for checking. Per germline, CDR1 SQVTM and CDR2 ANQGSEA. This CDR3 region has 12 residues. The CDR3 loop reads CSATVRLTEAFF.

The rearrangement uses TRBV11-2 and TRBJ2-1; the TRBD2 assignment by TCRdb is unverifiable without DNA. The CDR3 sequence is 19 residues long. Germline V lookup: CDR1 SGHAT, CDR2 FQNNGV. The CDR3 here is CASSLGPPLLAGGYNEQFF.

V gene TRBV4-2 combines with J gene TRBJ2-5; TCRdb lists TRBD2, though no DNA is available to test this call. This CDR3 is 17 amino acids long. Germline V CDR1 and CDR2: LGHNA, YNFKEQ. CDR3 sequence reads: CASSPRGLAGDQETQYF.

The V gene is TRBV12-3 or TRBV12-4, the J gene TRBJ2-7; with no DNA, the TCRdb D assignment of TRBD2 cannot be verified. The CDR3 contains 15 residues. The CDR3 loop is CASSSSKTSGSEQYF.

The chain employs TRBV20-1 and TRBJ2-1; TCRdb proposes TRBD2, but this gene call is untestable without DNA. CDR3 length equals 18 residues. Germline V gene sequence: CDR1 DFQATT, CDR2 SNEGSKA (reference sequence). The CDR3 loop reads CSARAVAGGSSSYNEQFF.

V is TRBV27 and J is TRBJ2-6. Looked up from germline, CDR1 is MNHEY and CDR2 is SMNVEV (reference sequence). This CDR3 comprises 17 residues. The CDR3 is CASSPTSTLSGANVLTF.

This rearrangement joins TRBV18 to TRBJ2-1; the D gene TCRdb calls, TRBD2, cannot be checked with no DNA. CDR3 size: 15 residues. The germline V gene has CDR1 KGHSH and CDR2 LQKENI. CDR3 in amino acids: CASSPMREGQNEQFF. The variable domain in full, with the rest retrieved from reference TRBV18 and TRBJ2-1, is NAGVMQNPRHLVRRRGQEARLRCSPMKGHSHVYWYRQLPEEGLKFMVYLQKENIIDESGMPKERFSAEFPKEGPSILRIQQVVRGDSAAYFCASSPMREGQNEQFFGPGTRLTVL.

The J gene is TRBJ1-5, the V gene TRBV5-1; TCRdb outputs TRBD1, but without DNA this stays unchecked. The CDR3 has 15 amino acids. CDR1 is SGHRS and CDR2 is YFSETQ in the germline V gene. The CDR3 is CASSLWGARNQPQHF.

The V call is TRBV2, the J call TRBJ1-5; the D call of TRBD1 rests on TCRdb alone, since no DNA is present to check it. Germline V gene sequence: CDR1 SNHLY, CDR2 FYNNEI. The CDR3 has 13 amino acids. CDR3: CASLYRESQPQHF.

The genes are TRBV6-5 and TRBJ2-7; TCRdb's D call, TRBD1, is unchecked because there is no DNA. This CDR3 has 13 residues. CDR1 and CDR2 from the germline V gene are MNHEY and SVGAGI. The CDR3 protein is CAISPTGSYEQYF.

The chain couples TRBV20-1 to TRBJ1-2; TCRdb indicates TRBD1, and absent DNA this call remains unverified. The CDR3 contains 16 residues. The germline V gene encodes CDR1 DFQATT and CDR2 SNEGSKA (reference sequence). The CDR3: CSASPEFSTVSDGYTF.